Below are 9 T cell receptor beta chains sequenced from a single sample in a study of regulatory T cells in long-lasting Graves disease. Construction of the TCR beta libraries employed iRepertoire HTBI primers in conjunction with Arm-PCR of CDR3 regions. MiXCR was run by TCRdb on the multiplex PCR reads, yielding one entry per CDR3 protein. In the table there are just over 600,000 distinct CDR3 sequences, approximately 15% of which are singletons. Time point here: newly diagnosed GD, antithyroid drugs for less than 3 months. The TCR library used RNA extracted from PBMCs. These same data were also listed under a study on T cells in Graves' hyperthyroidism and ophthalmopathy.

The starting material was peripheral blood mononuclear cells (PBMCs), obtained at new diagnosis, from a patient treated with antithyroid drugs. The source is a woman aged 30 to 39 with Graves disease.

This sequence joins TRBV9 and TRBJ1-2; D is unresolved. CDR1 is SGDLS and CDR2 is YYNGEE in the germline V gene. V was shortened by 2 bases and J by 8 bases, with 25 bases between the two germline ends. This CDR3 region has 17 residues. The CDR3 region has the DNA TGTGCCAGCAGCGTGGGCCGAGTTCTTAGGGCGGGTGGAGGCTACACCTTC. Translation gives CASSVGRVLRAGGGYTF. Supplemented by reference TRBV9 and TRBJ1-2, the full variable domain reads DSGVTQTPKHLITATGQRVTLRCSPRSGDLSVYWYQQSLDQGLQFLIQYYNGEERAKGNILERFSAQQFPDLHSELNLSSLELGDSALYFCASSVGRVLRAGGGYTFGSGTRLTVV.

The chain uses TRBV7-8 and TRBJ1-1; the D gene is possibly TRBD1 (6 bases). V was pared by 1 base and J by 4 bases, with 10 bases between. This CDR3 contains 14 residues. Germline CDR1 and CDR2: SGHVS and FQNEAQ. The CDR3 DNA reads as TGTGCCAGCAGCTTAGAGGGGGGGGCCACTGAAGCTTTCTTT. This gives the protein CASSLEGGATEAFF.

V gene TRBV11-2 combines with J gene TRBJ2-5; 8 bases agree with TRBD1. Trimming took 5 bases from V and 5 from J; bases not matched to a gene: 13. The CDR3 is 16 residues long. CDR1 and CDR2 from the germline V gene are SGHAT and FQNNGV. CDR3 sequence (DNA): TGTGCCAGCAGCGGTATTGAAACAGGGGGGTGGGAGACCCAGTACTTC. Encoded protein: CASSGIETGGWETQYF.

A remark on this clonotype: The junction and the germline gene differ at one end; a read error may be behind it. This rearrangement joins TRBV5-1 to TRBJ2-2; D gene uncertain. This CDR3 is built from 15 residues. Germline CDR1 is SGHRS and CDR2 is YFSETQ. The CDR3: CASSLFPGPTGELFF. The CDR3, as DNA: TGTGCCAGCAGCTTATTCCCGGGCCCGACCGGGGAGCTGTTTTTT.

This clonotype has at least ten counts. The chain has TRBV20-1 and TRBJ1-1, with 7 positions matching TRBD1. Looked up from germline, CDR1 is DFQATT and CDR2 is SNEGSKA (reference sequence). V shed 0 bases, J shed 4 bases, and the junction held 8 bases outside the gene matches. CDR3 length: 15 amino acids. CDR3 DNA: TGCAGTGCTAGAGATGGTGGCAGGGGGGGCACTGAAGCTTTCTTT. It is translated as CSARDGGRGGTEAFF.

This sequence joins TRBV30 and TRBJ2-7; a possible D gene is TRBD1 (6 bases). V was shortened by 3 bases and J by 0 bases, with 15 bases between the two germline ends. The CDR3 sequence is 15 residues long. Per germline, CDR1 GTSNPN and CDR2 SVGIG (reference sequence). CDR3 bases: TGTGCCTGGAGCTATAGACAGGTTAGCTCCTACGAGCAGTACTTC. Its protein is CAWSYRQVSSYEQYF. Complete variable domain (other parts from reference TRBV30 and TRBJ2-7): SQTIHQWPATLVQPVGSPLSLECTVEGTSNPNLYWYRQAAGRGLQLLFYSVGIGQISSEVPQNLSASRPQDRQFILSSKKLLLSDSGFYLCAWSYRQVSSYEQYFGPGTRLTVT.

The chain recombines TRBV30 with TRBJ2-3; the match to TRBD1 covers 9 bases. The length of the CDR3 is 15 residues. J gave up 6 bases and V 1 base, and 8 bases lay outside the gene matches. From germline, CDR1 is GTSNPN and CDR2 SVGIG (reference sequence). In DNA form, the CDR3 reads TGTGCCTGGAGTGCGACAGGGGGTGCGATGGATACGCAGTATTTT. Translation gives CAWSATGGAMDTQYF.

This chain connects TRBV15 to TRBJ1-2; the D gene is possibly TRBD1 (6 bases). Trimming took off 5 bases at V and 5 bases at J, with 12 bases between the two ends. Germline lookup yields CDR1 LNHNV and CDR2 YYDKDF (reference sequence). The CDR3 consists of 13 residues. The CDR3 here is CATSSGTTYGYTF. In nucleotides, the CDR3 is TGTGCCACCAGCTCCGGGACAACGTATGGCTACACCTTC.

This clonotype was observed a single time. This rearrangement joins TRBV18 to TRBJ2-1; D call uncertain. Trimming left V 0 bases short and J 2 bases short, with 8 bases between. This CDR3 region has 15 residues. Germline CDR1 and CDR2: KGHSH and LQKENI. The CDR3 DNA reads as TGTGCCAGCTCACCACCGAAGGAAACCTACAATGAGCAGTTCTTC. As protein: CASSPPKETYNEQFF.